This TCR beta chain came from a study of monozygotic twins with inflammatory bowel disease (dated by TCRdb to between 2019 and 2020). Regarding the research as a whole: The complete study included 30 or so monozygotic twin pairs: 19 IBD-discordant Danish pairs and nine German pairs, of which four were IBD-concordant and five were IBD-discordant. Each individual had, on average, about 151 000 unique TCRalpha sequences and 181 000 unique TCRbeta sequences available for analysis. Disease-associated traits were sought mainly through comparisons between IBD patients and their genetically identical healthy co-twins within discordant pairs. Points the paper makes about the study in general: Because patients received different immunosuppressive treatments, the repertoires may have picked up extra background noise and variability between individuals. No single strong signal or clonotype linked to IBD turned up in the results, so the idea that one exists was not supported. The analysis was unable to tell apart different T cell subtypes. Compared with healthy twins, IBD patients shared fewer clonotypes with other individuals, and the difference was most pronounced in patients with signs of disease activity. Repertoire similarity did not differ between concordant and discordant twins, which could be due to limited statistical power. Measured by the inverse Simpson index, TCRbeta repertoire diversity was lower in IBD patients than in their healthy co-twins.

From each donor, an approximately 2.5 ml peripheral blood sample was collected into PAXgene tubes and kept at -80 degrees C. Without T cell sorting, total RNA was isolated from whole blood using the PAXgene blood miRNA kit on an automated QIAcube. Peripheral blood from monozygotic twin pairs concordant or discordant for inflammatory bowel disease was subjected to deep TCRalpha and TCRbeta repertoire profiling with unique molecular barcoding. Smoking habits were recorded for all twin pairs, and individuals were classified as current, former or never smokers. The library was built by means of 5' RACE. For each TCR library, around 3,500 ng of total RNA was used. For each sample, cDNA synthesis with SMARTScribe reverse transcriptase was split into eight separate reactions. During cDNA synthesis, unique molecular identifiers containing a 6-nucleotide sample barcode were introduced by template switching. TCRalpha and TCRbeta cDNA was amplified by two nested PCRs of roughly 15 and 9 cycles, with bead purification after each PCR. Before amplification, the cDNA was treated with uracil DNA-glycosylase and purified using the QIAquick PCR purification kit. The second PCR added Illumina TruSeq-compatible adapters along with sample-specific barcodes. Library quality and concentration were checked on TapeStation and Qubit, and libraries were pooled at approximately 4.7 ng each. Pooled libraries were sequenced on an Illumina HiSeq2500 single-index Rapid Run with 2 x 100 bp reads and custom sequencing primers. The original methods were these. MiGEC version 1.2.6 was used for UMI-based consensus assembly, which corrected PCR and sequencing errors. MiXCR version 2.1.1 was used to carry out V(D)J alignment, clonotype assembly and CDR3 extraction. To normalise gene usage, clonotype sharing and MAIT/NKT TCR abundance, the top 1000, 10 000 and 20 000 clonotypes in each sample were analysed. Diversity was computed as the inverse Simpson index with the vegan R package after downsampling to 27 000 UMIs. Paired Mann-Whitney U tests were applied to discordant twin pairs, with Benjamini-Hochberg correction for multiple testing. TCRdb reprocessed the reads and lists each CDR3 protein sequence as a single entry, with no DNA. For this entry, the V and J calls and clone size follow TCRdb and not the study's own pipeline. This sample's clone table shows 95,000 to 110,000 distinct CDR3 sequences. The ten biggest clones cover 1.9% of the sample.

Remarks on this clonotype: Its antigen remains unidentified.

The sample was blood. This TCR was sampled from a human donor with ulcerative colitis or Crohn's disease, or a healthy co-twin of an affected twin (not recorded which).

The CDR3 in this case is CASSSIPGPGVYEQYF. The sequence links TRBV5-1 to TRBJ2-7; the D call of TRBD1 rests on TCRdb alone, since no DNA is present to check it. Based on the germline V gene, the CDR1 and CDR2 sequences are SGHRS and YFSETQ. From its cysteine to its phenylalanine, the CDR3 spans 16 amino acids. Only the protein is on record.